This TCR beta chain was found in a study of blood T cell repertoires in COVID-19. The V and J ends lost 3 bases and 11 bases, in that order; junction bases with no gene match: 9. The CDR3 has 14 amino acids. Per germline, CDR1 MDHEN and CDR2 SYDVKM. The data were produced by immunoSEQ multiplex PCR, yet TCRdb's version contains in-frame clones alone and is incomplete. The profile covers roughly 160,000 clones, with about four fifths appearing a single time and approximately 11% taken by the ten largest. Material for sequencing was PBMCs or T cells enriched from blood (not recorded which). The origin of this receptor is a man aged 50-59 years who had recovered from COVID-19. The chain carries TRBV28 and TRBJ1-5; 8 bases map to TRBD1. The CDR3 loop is CASSLDRAEGSQHF. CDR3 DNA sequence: TGTGCCAGCAGTTTGGACAGGGCAGAAGGGTCCCAGCATTTT.